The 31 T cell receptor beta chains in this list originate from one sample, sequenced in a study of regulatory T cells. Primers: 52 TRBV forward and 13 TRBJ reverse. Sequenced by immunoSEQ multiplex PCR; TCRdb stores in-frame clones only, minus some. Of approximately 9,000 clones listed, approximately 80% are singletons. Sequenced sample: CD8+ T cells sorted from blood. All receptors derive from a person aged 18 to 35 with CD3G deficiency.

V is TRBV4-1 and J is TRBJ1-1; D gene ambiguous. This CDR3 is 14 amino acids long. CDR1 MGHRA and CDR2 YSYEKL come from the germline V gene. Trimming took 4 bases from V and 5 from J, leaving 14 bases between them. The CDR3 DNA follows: TGCGCCAGCAGCCTGAGTGGGGATGTAACTGAAGCTTTCTTT. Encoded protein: CASSLSGDVTEAFF.

In DNA form, the CDR3 reads TGTGCCAGTAGTGCCCGGAACACCGGGGAGCTGTTTTTT. Protein sequence: CASSARNTGELFF. This rearrangement joins TRBV19 to TRBJ2-2; D ambiguous. Germline loops: CDR1 LNHDA, CDR2 SQIVND (reference sequence). Trimming removed 5 bases from V and 1 base from J, with 5 bases in between. This CDR3 is 13 amino acids long. The full variable domain, rest sourced from reference TRBV19 and TRBJ2-2, is DGGITQSPKYLFRKEGQNVTLSCEQNLNHDAMYWYRQDPGQGLRLIYYSQIVNDFQKGDIAEGYSVSREKKESFPLTVTSAQKNPTAFYLCASSARNTGELFFGEGSRLTVL.

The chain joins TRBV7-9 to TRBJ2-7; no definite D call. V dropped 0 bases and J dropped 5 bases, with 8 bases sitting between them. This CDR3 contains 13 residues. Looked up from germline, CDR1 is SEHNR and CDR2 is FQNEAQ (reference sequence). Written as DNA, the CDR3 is TGTGCCAGCAGCTTAGCGGGATCCCACGAGCAGTACTTC. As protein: CASSLAGSHEQYF.

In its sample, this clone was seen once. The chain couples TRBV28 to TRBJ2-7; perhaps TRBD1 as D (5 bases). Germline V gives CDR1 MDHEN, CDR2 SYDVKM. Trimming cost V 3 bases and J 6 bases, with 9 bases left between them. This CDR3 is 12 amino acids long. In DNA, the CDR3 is TGTGCCAGCAGTTTGATGGGGCGCGAGCAGTACTTC. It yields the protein CASSLMGREQYF.

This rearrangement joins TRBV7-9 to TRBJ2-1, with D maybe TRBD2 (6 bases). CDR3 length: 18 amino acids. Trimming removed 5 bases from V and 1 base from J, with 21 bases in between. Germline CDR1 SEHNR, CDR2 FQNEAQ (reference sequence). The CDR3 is CASSHGKPGLLSYNEQFF. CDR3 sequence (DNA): TGTGCCAGCAGCCATGGGAAGCCGGGACTCCTATCCTACAATGAGCAGTTCTTC.

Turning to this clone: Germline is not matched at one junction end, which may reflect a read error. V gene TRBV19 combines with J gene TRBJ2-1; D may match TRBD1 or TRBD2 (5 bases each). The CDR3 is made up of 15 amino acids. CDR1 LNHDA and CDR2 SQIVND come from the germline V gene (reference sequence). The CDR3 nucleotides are TGTGCAAGTAGTATTGGGGGAAAGGCGAACAATGAGCAGTTCTTC. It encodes CASSIGGKANNEQFF.

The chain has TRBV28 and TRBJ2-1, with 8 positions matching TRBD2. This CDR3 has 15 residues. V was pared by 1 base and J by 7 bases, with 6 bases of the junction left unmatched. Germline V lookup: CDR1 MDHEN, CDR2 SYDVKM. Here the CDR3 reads CASSLSSGSRNEQFF. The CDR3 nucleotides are TGTGCCAGCAGTTTATCCAGCGGGAGTAGGAATGAGCAGTTCTTC.

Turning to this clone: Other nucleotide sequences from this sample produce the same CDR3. CDR3 in amino acids: CASSLRGYTEAFF. For the CDR3, the DNA is TGTGCCAGCAGTTTAAGGGGATACACTGAAGCTTTCTTT. The V and J genes are TRBV27 and TRBJ1-1; TRBD1 is a possible D gene (5 bases). Germline V lookup: CDR1 MNHEY, CDR2 SMNVEV (reference sequence). This CDR3 spans 13 amino acids. Trimming stripped 2 bases from V and 3 bases from J, with 7 bases between.

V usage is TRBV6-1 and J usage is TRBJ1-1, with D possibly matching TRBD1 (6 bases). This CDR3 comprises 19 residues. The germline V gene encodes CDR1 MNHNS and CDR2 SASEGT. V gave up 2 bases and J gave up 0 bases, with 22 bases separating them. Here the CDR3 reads CASSERDRWILRVNTEAFF. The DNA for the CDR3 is TGTGCCAGCAGTGAACGAGACAGGTGGATCCTACGCGTGAACACTGAAGCTTTCTTT.

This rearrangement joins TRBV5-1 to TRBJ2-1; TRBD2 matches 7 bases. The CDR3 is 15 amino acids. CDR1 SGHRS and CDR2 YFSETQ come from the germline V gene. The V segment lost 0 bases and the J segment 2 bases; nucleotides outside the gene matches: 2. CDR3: CASSLVAGAYNEQFF. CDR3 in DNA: TGCGCCAGCAGCTTGGTGGCGGGGGCCTACAATGAGCAGTTCTTC.

This chain's CDR3 is CASGDRPNVLTF. CDR3 nucleotide sequence: TGTGCCAGCGGGGATAGGCCCAACGTCCTGACTTTC. The chain employs TRBV27 and TRBJ2-6, with D uncertain. CDR3 length: 12 residues. Germline values: CDR1 MNHEY, CDR2 SMNVEV (reference sequence). The V end was cut by 8 bases, the J end by 8 bases, with 10 bases between. Looking up the rest from reference TRBV27 and TRBJ2-6 gives the full variable domain: EAQVTQNPRYLITVTGKKLTVTCSQNMNHEYMSWYRQDPGLGLRQIYYSMNVEVTDKGDVPEGYKVSRKEKRNFPLILESPSPNQTSLYFCASGDRPNVLTFGAGSRLTVL.

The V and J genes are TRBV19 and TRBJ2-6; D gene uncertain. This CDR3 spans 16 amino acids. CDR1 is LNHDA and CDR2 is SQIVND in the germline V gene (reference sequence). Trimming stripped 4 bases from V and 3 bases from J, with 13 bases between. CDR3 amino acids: CASSKPGQLGANVLTF. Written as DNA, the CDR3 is TGTGCCAGTAGTAAACCCGGGCAGCTTGGGGCCAACGTCCTGACTTTC.

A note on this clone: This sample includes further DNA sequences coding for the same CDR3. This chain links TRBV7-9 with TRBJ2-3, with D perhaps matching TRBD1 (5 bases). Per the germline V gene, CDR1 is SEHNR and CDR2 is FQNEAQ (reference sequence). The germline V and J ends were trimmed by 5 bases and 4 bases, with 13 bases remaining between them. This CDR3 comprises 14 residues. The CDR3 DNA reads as TGTGCCAGCAGCGCCAGGGCAGGGCCAGATACGCAGTATTTT. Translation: CASSARAGPDTQYF.

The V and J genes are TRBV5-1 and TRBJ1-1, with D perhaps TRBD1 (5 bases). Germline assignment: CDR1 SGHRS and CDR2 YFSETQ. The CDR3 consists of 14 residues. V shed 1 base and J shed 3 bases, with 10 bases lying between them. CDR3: CASSLRGGDTEAFF. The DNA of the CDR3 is TGCGCCAGCAGCTTGAGGGGAGGGGACACTGAAGCTTTCTTT. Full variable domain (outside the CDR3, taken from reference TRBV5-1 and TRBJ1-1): KAGVTQTPRYLIKTRGQQVTLSCSPISGHRSVSWYQQTPGQGLQFLFEYFSETQRNKGNFPGRFSGRQFSNSRSEMNVSTLELGDSALYLCASSLRGGDTEAFFGQGTRLTVV.

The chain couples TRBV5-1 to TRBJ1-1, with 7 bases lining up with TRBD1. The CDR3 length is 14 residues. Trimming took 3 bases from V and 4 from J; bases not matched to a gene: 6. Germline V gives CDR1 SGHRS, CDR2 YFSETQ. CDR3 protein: CASSSEGAGTEAFF. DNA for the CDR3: TGCGCCAGCAGCTCCGAGGGGGCGGGCACTGAAGCTTTCTTT.

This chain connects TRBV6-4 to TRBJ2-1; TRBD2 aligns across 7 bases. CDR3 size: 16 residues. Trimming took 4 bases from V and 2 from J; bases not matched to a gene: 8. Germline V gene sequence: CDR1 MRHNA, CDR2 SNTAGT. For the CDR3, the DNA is TGTGCCAGCAGTGTCTCGGGGAGGGGCACCTACAATGAGCAGTTCTTC. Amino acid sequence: CASSVSGRGTYNEQFF.

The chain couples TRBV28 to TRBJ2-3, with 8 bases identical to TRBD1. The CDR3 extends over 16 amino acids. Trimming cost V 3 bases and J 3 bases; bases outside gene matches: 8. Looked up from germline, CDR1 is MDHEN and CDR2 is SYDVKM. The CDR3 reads CASSFEGGTGTDTQYF. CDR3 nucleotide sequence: TGTGCCAGCAGTTTTGAAGGCGGGACAGGAACAGATACGCAGTATTTT.

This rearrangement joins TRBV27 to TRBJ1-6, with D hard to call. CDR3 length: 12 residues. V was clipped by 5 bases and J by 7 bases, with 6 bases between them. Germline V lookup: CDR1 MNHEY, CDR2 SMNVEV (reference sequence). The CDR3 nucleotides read TGTGCCAGCAGTGATCACAATTCACCCCTCCACTTT. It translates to CASSDHNSPLHF.

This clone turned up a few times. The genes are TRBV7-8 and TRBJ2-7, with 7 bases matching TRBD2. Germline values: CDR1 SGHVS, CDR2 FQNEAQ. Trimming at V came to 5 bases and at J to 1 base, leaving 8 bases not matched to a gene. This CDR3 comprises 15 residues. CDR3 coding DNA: TGTGCCAGCAGCCCAGCGGGACCGCATTCCTACGAGCAGTACTTC. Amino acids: CASSPAGPHSYEQYF.

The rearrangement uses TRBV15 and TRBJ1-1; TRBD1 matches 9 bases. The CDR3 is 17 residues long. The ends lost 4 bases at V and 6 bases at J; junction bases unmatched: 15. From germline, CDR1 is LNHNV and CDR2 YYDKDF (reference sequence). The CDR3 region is CATSTLPRDRDSSEAFF. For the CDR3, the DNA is TGTGCCACCAGCACTCTCCCTCGGGACAGGGATAGTTCTGAAGCTTTCTTT.

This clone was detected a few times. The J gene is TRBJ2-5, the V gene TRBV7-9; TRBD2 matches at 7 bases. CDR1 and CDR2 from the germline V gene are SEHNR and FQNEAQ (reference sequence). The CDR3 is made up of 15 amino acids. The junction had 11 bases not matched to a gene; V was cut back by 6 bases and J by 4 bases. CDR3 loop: CASSVSGTPRETQYF. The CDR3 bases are TGTGCCAGCAGTGTGAGCGGGACGCCCAGAGAGACCCAGTACTTC.

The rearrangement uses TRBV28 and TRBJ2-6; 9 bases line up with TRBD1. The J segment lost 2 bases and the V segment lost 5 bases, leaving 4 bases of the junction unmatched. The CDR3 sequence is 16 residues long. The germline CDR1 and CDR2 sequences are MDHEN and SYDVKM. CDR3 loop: CASSETGGAGANVLTF. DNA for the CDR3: TGTGCCAGCAGTGAAACAGGGGGCGCTGGGGCCAACGTCCTGACTTTC.

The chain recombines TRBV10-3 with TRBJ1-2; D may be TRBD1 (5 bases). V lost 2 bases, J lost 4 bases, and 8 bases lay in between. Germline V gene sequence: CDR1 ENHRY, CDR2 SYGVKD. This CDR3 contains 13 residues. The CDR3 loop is CAISEGGFYGYTF. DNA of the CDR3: TGTGCCATCAGTGAGGGGGGATTCTATGGCTACACCTTC.

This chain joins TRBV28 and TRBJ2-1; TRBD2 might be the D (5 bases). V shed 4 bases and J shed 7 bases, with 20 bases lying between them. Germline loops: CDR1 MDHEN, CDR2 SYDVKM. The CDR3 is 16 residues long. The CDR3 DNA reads TGTGCCAGCAGTTCCCCCAGAACGGCGGGTAGGAATGAGCAGTTCTTC. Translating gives CASSSPRTAGRNEQFF.

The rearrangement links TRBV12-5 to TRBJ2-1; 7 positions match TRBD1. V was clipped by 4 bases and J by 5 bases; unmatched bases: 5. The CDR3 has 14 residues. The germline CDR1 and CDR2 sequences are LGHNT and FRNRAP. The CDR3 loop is CASGYGTANNEQFF. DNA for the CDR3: TGTGCTAGTGGTTACGGGACAGCTAACAATGAGCAGTTCTTC.

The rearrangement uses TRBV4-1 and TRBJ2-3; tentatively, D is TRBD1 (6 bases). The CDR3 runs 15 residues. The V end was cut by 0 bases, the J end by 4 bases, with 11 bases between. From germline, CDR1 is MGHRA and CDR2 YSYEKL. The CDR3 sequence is CASSQEPGVADTQYF. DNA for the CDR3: TGCGCCAGCAGCCAAGAGCCAGGGGTGGCAGATACGCAGTATTTT.

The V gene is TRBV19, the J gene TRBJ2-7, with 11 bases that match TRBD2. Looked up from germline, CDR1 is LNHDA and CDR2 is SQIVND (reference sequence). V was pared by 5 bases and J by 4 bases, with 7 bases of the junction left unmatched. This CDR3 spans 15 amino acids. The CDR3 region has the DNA TGTGCCAGTAGTCTTATGACTAGCGGGAAATACGAGCAGTACTTC. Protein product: CASSLMTSGKYEQYF.

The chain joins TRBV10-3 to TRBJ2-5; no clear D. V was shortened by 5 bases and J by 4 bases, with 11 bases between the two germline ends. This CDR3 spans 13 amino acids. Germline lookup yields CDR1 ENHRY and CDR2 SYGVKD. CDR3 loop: CAISNGPPETQYF. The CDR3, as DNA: TGTGCCATCAGTAACGGCCCCCCAGAGACCCAGTACTTC.

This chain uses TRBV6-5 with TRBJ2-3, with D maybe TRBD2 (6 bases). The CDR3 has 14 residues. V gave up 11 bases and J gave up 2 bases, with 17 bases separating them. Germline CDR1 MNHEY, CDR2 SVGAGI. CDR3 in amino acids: CAVRRDSPTDTQYF. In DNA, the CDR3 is TGTGCCGTACGCCGGGACTCACCCACAGATACGCAGTATTTT.

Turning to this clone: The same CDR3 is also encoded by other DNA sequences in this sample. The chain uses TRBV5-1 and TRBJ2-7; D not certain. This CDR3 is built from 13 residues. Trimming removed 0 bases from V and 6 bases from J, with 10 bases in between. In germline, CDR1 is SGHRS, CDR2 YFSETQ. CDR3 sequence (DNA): TGCGCCAGCAGCTTGGAAGGCTCTCTCGAGCAGTACTTC. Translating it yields CASSLEGSLEQYF.

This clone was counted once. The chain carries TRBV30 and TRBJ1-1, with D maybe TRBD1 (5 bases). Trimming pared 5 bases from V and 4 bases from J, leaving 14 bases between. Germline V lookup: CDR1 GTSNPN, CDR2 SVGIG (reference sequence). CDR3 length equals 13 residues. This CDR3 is CAWRAQGTTEAFF. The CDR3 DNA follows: TGTGCCTGGCGGGCCCAGGGAACCACTGAAGCTTTCTTT.